The clone carrying this T cell receptor beta chain occurred many times. As yet, its antigen is unknown. V was clipped by 7 bases and J by 6 bases; unmatched bases: 8. Germline-derived CDR1 and CDR2 are LGHNT and FRNRAP. The CDR3 sequence is 14 residues long. This sample was included in a study of breast tumors, draining lymph nodes, adjacent tissues. General study points: Tumor TCR diversity was below lymph nodes but above nontumor tissue. Luminal-like breast cancer showed significantly higher tumor–nontumor repertoire similarity than basal-like.

Axillary draining lymph nodes of breast cancer patients supplied the node samples. Each CDR3 protein gets one entry after TCRdb re-called the multiplex PCR reads with MiXCR. The table shows approximately 150,000 distinct CDR3 sequences, with around 35% occurring only once. V gene TRBV12-5 combines with J gene TRBJ1-5, with 8 nucleotides matching TRBD1. Input material: axillary lymph node tissue. This TCR came from a female donor with breast cancer. Some clones in this sample may be carry-over from other donors' samples. The CDR3 loop reads CASVSQGARQPQHF. The DNA for the CDR3 is TGTGCTAGTGTTTCCCAGGGGGCGCGTCAGCCCCAGCATTTT.